The clone carrying this TCR beta chain was seen only a few times. Antigen specificity is unknown. This sample is drawn from a study of T cell responses to AZD1222 COVID-19 vaccine. The study's findings and limits: Possibly, clonal diversity was underestimated; donors were largely white British and included more females. When two AZD1222 doses had been given, Spike-specific TCR breadth and depth rose. Sampling that yielded the repertoires occurred only after the peak T cell response.

Sequencing was performed with immunoSEQ multiplex PCR; in TCRdb, only in-frame clones are kept and a portion is missing. The data contain 150,000 to 200,000 clones, approximately 94% of them singletons. CDR1 and CDR2 (germline): LNHDA, SQIVND (reference sequence). The CDR3 consists of 15 residues. The V gene end was trimmed by 1 base and the J gene end by 0 bases; junction bases not matched to a gene: 3. The receptor was derived from an adult in good health. The sequencing used peripheral blood, collected on day 0 of AZD1222 vaccination. This chain connects TRBV19 to TRBJ2-7; 7 bases are shared with TRBD2. In DNA form, the CDR3 reads TGTGCCAGTAGTATAGCAGCGGGAAGCTCCTACGAGCAGTACTTC. Translating it yields CASSIAAGSSYEQYF.